This T cell receptor (beta chain) was captured in a study of T cell changes during pregnancy in multiple sclerosis. TCRdb's table, derived via immunoSEQ multiplex PCR, lists solely in-frame clones and lacks some. Among about 25,000 clones listed, around nine tenths were seen once. Trimming cost V 1 base and J 1 base, with 11 bases left between them. The CDR3 has 15 residues. Germline-derived CDR1 and CDR2 are SNHLY and FYNNEI. The V call is TRBV2, the J call TRBJ2-7; D not resolved. The sequence was obtained from a female donor in good health, enrolled as a control in a pregnancy study. Here the sequenced sample was CD8+ T cells from peripheral blood mononuclear cells, taken in the first trimester of pregnancy. CDR3 protein: CASSEGSGGSYEQYF. The CDR3 nucleotides are TGTGCCAGCAGTGAAGGTAGTGGCGGTTCCTACGAGCAGTACTTC.